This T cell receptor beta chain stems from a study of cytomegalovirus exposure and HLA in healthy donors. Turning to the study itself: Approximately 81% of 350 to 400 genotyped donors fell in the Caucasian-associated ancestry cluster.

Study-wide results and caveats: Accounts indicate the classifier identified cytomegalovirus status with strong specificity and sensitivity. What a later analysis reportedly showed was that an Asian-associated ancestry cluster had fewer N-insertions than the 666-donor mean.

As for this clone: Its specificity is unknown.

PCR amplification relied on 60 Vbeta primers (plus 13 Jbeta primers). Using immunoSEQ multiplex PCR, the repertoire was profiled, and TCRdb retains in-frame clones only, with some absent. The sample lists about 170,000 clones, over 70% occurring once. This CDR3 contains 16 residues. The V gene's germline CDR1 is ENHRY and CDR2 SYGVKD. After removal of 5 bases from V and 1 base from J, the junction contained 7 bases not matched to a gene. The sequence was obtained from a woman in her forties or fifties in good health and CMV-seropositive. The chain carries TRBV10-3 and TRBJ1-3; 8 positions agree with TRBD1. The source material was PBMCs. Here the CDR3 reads CAISPRGLTSGNTIYF. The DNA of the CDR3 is TGTGCCATCAGTCCCAGGGGGCTTACGTCTGGAAACACCATATATTTT.